This entry lists 27 T cell receptor beta chains sequenced from one sample in a study of shared clonotypes between healthy human individuals. Profiled with immunoSEQ multiplex PCR; TCRdb holds only in-frame clones, not every one. This table has 2 million to 3 million clones, approximately 92% appearing once. Sequencing input: naive CD4+ T cells sorted from blood. Sample subset: CD45RA+ positively selected. All receptors come from a man in his late teens or twenties in good health.

The chain carries TRBV28 and TRBJ2-5, with 11 bases identical to TRBD2. The CDR3 sequence is 17 residues long. Germline CDR1 reads MDHEN; CDR2 reads SYDVKM. The V and J ends lost 4 bases and 5 bases, in that order; junction bases with no gene match: 12. CDR3 region: CASSSPGGASGGETQYF. CDR3 DNA: TGTGCCAGCAGTTCCCCCGGGGGAGCTAGCGGGGGGGAGACCCAGTACTTC.

Concerning this clone itself: Other DNA sequences in the same sample also yield this CDR3. This chain uses TRBV10-1 with TRBJ2-3; D unclear. Looked up from germline, CDR1 is WNHNN and CDR2 is SYGVQD (reference sequence). The CDR3 is 12 residues long. Trimming shortened V by 0 bases and J by 3 bases, and 1 base separated the two germline ends. In DNA form, the CDR3 reads TGCGCCAGCAGTGAGTCGACAGATACGCAGTATTTT. It translates to CASSESTDTQYF.

Concerning this clone: This sample includes further DNA sequences coding for the same CDR3. The rearrangement uses TRBV10-3 and TRBJ2-7, with 11 bases aligning to TRBD2. V was clipped by 1 base and J by 6 bases; unmatched bases: 2. The CDR3 contains 14 residues. CDR1 is ENHRY, CDR2 SYGVKD, per germline. CDR3 coding DNA: TGTGCCATCAGTGAGTTAGCGGGGGGGCGCGAGCAGTACTTC. The encoded protein is CAISELAGGREQYF.

The V and J genes are TRBV5-4 and TRBJ2-5; D unresolved. The CDR3 has 14 residues. V lost 1 base and J 5 bases, leaving 12 bases between the germline ends. Germline V lookup: CDR1 SGHNT, CDR2 YYREEE (reference sequence). CDR3 residues: CASSLRTKHETQYF. For the CDR3, the DNA is TGTGCCAGCAGCTTGCGGACCAAACACGAGACCCAGTACTTC.

This chain connects TRBV2 to TRBJ1-5; 7 nucleotides match TRBD1. The CDR3 runs 14 residues. Germline CDR1 and CDR2: SNHLY and FYNNEI. The V segment lost 6 bases and the J segment 4 bases; nucleotides outside the gene matches: 6. Here the CDR3 reads CASRSGGSNQPQHF. CDR3 in DNA: TGTGCCAGCAGATCAGGGGGGAGTAATCAGCCCCAGCATTTT.

CDR3 DNA: TGTGCCAGCAGCGTGGGGGGACAGTTCCAAGAGACCCAGTACTTC. Residues: CASSVGGQFQETQYF. The chain recombines TRBV5-4 with TRBJ2-5; possible D gene TRBD1, 7 bases. This CDR3 region has 15 residues. Looked up from germline, CDR1 is SGHNT and CDR2 is YYREEE (reference sequence). The germline V and J ends were trimmed by 4 bases and 1 base, with 14 bases remaining between them.

As for this clone: Other DNA sequences from this sample encode an identical CDR3 as well. The rearrangement joins TRBV19 to TRBJ2-2; perhaps TRBD2 as D (5 bases). The CDR3 consists of 14 residues. Per the germline V gene, CDR1 is LNHDA and CDR2 is SQIVND (reference sequence). V shed 5 bases and J shed 2 bases, with 9 bases lying between them. The CDR3 sequence: CASSLTGNTGELFF. CDR3 bases: TGTGCCAGTAGTTTGACGGGAAACACCGGGGAGCTGTTTTTT.

The chain uses TRBV2 and TRBJ1-1; D is perhaps TRBD1 (5 bases). This CDR3 contains 13 residues. Trimming took off 7 bases at V and 5 bases at J, with 14 bases between the two ends. CDR1 is SNHLY and CDR2 is FYNNEI in the germline V gene. This CDR3 reads CASNKIGGTEAFF. The CDR3 nucleotides are TGTGCCAGCAATAAAATTGGGGGGACTGAAGCTTTCTTT.

This clone was seen a single time. This chain joins TRBV6-5 and TRBJ2-7; the match to TRBD2 covers 10 bases. Germline assignment: CDR1 MNHEY and CDR2 SVGAGI. With 2 bases clipped from V and 1 base from J, the junction kept 5 bases outside the gene matches. This CDR3 spans 16 amino acids. CDR3 bases: TGTGCCAGCAGTTACGCAACTAGCGGGATGTCCTACGAGCAGTACTTC. Its translation: CASSYATSGMSYEQYF.

For this clone: Distinct nucleotide sequences in the sample also encode this CDR3. This chain uses TRBV18 with TRBJ1-2; D not certain. The germline V gene has CDR1 KGHSH and CDR2 LQKENI. V was shortened by 1 base and J by 2 bases, with 8 bases between the two germline ends. The CDR3 extends over 14 amino acids. CDR3 nucleotide sequence: TGTGCCAGCTCACCACAGGGCCTGAACTATGGCTACACCTTC. This gives the protein CASSPQGLNYGYTF.

The V gene is TRBV7-9, the J gene TRBJ1-4, with a weak D call TRBD1 (5 bases). The CDR3 spans 14 residues. Germline assignment: CDR1 SEHNR and CDR2 FQNEAQ (reference sequence). Between the trimmed V and J ends, which lost 5 bases and 4 bases, there was a span of 11 bases. Written as DNA, the CDR3 is TGTGCCAGCAGCCCAGACAGATTTAATGAAAAACTGTTTTTT. The encoded protein is CASSPDRFNEKLFF.

The chain joins TRBV7-2 to TRBJ1-3, with no clear D. The CDR3 has 15 residues. Between the trimmed V and J ends, which lost 5 bases and 2 bases, there was a span of 13 bases. CDR1 and CDR2 from the germline V gene are SGHTA and FQGNSA. The CDR3 loop reads CASSRDSRAGNTIYF. CDR3 DNA: TGTGCCAGCAGCCGCGATTCACGGGCTGGAAACACCATATATTTT.

The chain uses TRBV27 and TRBJ2-7, with D perhaps TRBD1 (6 bases). CDR3 length equals 12 residues. With 8 bases removed from V and 6 bases from J, the gap between germline ends came to 14 bases. Germline V gene data show CDR1 as MNHEY and CDR2 as SMNVEV (reference sequence). CDR3 in amino acids: CASGRIGGEQYF. The CDR3 region has the DNA TGTGCCAGCGGACGAATAGGGGGCGAGCAGTACTTC.

On this clone itself: Other DNA sequences in this sample translate to the same CDR3. The J gene is TRBJ2-5, the V gene TRBV28; D ambiguous. V lost 6 bases and J 4 bases, leaving 9 bases between the germline ends. Per the germline V gene, CDR1 is MDHEN and CDR2 is SYDVKM. The CDR3 loop spans 12 amino acids. As DNA, the CDR3 is TGTGCCAGCAGCTCCCTCCCAGAGACCCAGTACTTC. It codes for CASSSLPETQYF.

This clone was detected once. V is TRBV6-4 and J is TRBJ1-2; maybe TRBD1 (5 bases). The CDR3 loop spans 16 amino acids. Germline loops: CDR1 MRHNA, CDR2 SNTAGT. Trimming took off 4 bases at V and 2 bases at J, with 17 bases between the two ends. The DNA of the CDR3 is TGTGCCAGCAGTGCACTCCCCGGGGCAGCAAACTATGGCTACACCTTC. Its translation is CASSALPGAANYGYTF.

The chain carries TRBV6-5 and TRBJ2-7, with 7 bases that match TRBD1. Germline trimming cut 8 bases from V and 0 bases from J; bases unmatched to any gene: 1. Germline-derived CDR1 and CDR2 are MNHEY and SVGAGI. The CDR3 totals 12 residues. This CDR3 reads CASGTASYEQYF. The CDR3 region has the DNA TGTGCCAGCGGGACAGCCTCCTACGAGCAGTACTTC.

The chain combines TRBV27 with TRBJ2-3, with D perhaps TRBD1 (7 bases). The germline V gene has CDR1 MNHEY and CDR2 SMNVEV (reference sequence). The CDR3 covers 15 residues. V lost 2 bases to trimming and J lost 3 bases, with 12 bases between them. CDR3 amino acids: CASSLGGGATDTQYF. The CDR3 nucleotides read TGTGCCAGCAGTTTAGGAGGGGGCGCGACAGATACGCAGTATTTT.

As regards this clone: Different DNA sequences within this sample yield the same CDR3. The genes are TRBV10-1 and TRBJ1-3; D is unresolved. CDR3 length equals 15 residues. The V gene lost 3 bases and the J gene lost 0 bases, with 9 bases spanning the gap. CDR1 WNHNN and CDR2 SYGVQD come from the germline V gene (reference sequence). The CDR3 is CASSESGRSGNTIYF. The DNA of the CDR3 is TGCGCCAGCAGTGAATCGGGTCGCTCTGGAAACACCATATATTTT.

J is TRBJ1-5 and V is TRBV28; D possibly corresponds to TRBD1 (5 bases). V shed 2 bases and J shed 2 bases, with 19 bases lying between them. CDR3 length: 18 residues. Germline-derived CDR1 and CDR2 are MDHEN and SYDVKM. CDR3 DNA sequence: TGTGCCAGCAGTTTACCCGCCAGGGTGGTTTGGGGCAATCAGCCCCAGCATTTT. Amino acids: CASSLPARVVWGNQPQHF.

This clone has only a few counts. Sequence at one end of the junction differs from germline and may be a read error. This chain joins TRBV7-7 and TRBJ2-7, with D hard to call. The CDR3 runs to 15 residues. CDR1 is SSHAT, CDR2 FNYEAQ, per germline (reference sequence). In DNA form, the CDR3 reads TGTGCTAGCAGCTACCAGAGAGGTCCTCTCTACGAGCAGTACTTC. Amino acid sequence: CASSYQRGPLYEQYF.

The J gene is TRBJ2-7, the V gene TRBV5-1; weak D call: TRBD1 (6 bases). In germline, CDR1 is SGHRS, CDR2 YFSETQ. CDR3 length: 14 residues. Trimming removed 4 bases from V and 2 bases from J, with 13 bases in between. In DNA, the CDR3 is TGCGCCAGCAGCCACCGGGGACAAGCCTACGAGCAGTACTTC. This encodes CASSHRGQAYEQYF.

The V and J genes are TRBV11-2 and TRBJ2-3; possible D gene TRBD2, 6 bases. The CDR3 covers 15 residues. CDR1 SGHAT and CDR2 FQNNGV come from the germline V gene. V lost 1 base to trimming and J lost 1 base, with 9 bases between them. The CDR3 is CASSLVPGGTDTQYF. For the CDR3, the DNA is TGTGCCAGCAGCTTAGTTCCGGGAGGCACAGATACGCAGTATTTT.

The CDR3 here is CASSARQGAYGYTF. The CDR3 DNA reads TGTGCCAGCAGCGCCCGACAGGGAGCCTATGGCTACACCTTC. The chain couples TRBV9 to TRBJ1-2, with 7 bases identical to TRBD1. The V segment lost 3 bases and the J segment 4 bases; nucleotides outside the gene matches: 6. The germline gives CDR1 SGDLS, CDR2 YYNGEE. This CDR3 region has 14 residues. Looking up the rest from reference TRBV9 and TRBJ1-2 gives the full variable domain: DSGVTQTPKHLITATGQRVTLRCSPRSGDLSVYWYQQSLDQGLQFLIQYYNGEERAKGNILERFSAQQFPDLHSELNLSSLELGDSALYFCASSARQGAYGYTFGSGTRLTVV.

In regard to this clone: This specimen includes other DNA sequences encoding the same CDR3. This rearrangement joins TRBV5-1 to TRBJ2-3; the match to TRBD2 covers 8 bases. CDR3 length: 15 amino acids. Looked up from germline, CDR1 is SGHRS and CDR2 is YFSETQ. Trimming at V came to 3 bases and at J to 1 base, leaving 4 bases not matched to a gene. CDR3 nucleotide sequence: TGCGCCAGCAGCTCCGGACTAGCAGGCACAGATACGCAGTATTTT. Protein product: CASSSGLAGTDTQYF.

Notes on this clone: A clone one base away is much larger, so this may be a read error. The same CDR3 is also encoded by other DNA sequences in this sample. The V call is TRBV7-2, the J call TRBJ2-7; D gene ambiguous. The CDR3 consists of 11 residues. In germline, CDR1 is SGHTA, CDR2 FQGNSA. Trimming removed 6 bases from V and 0 bases from J, with 3 bases in between. This chain's CDR3 is CASSPSYEQYF. CDR3 DNA: TGTGCCAGCAGTCCCTCCTACGAGCAGTACTTC.

The V gene is TRBV4-1, the J gene TRBJ2-5, with 7 bases that match TRBD2. The germline CDR1 and CDR2 sequences are MGHRA and YSYEKL. The CDR3 runs 14 residues. V lost 2 bases and J lost 5; bases outside the gene matches: 5. Here the CDR3 DNA reads TGCGCCAGCAGCCAACTGGGACTATCGGAGACCCAGTACTTC. As protein: CASSQLGLSETQYF.

A note on this clone: The same CDR3 arises from other DNA sequences in this sample as well. The gene calls are TRBV20-1 and TRBJ2-5; D possibly matches TRBD1 or TRBD2 (5 bases each). Germline-derived CDR1 and CDR2 are DFQATT and SNEGSKA (reference sequence). This CDR3 has 11 residues. V was clipped by 0 bases and J by 7 bases, with 6 bases between them. The CDR3 reads CSARDGGTQYF. The CDR3 DNA reads as TGCAGTGCTAGAGATGGGGGGACCCAGTACTTC.